This TCR beta chain was documented in a study of T cell changes during pregnancy in multiple sclerosis. Assay: immunoSEQ multiplex PCR; the TCRdb copy retains only in-frame clones and omits some. This table has roughly 60,000 clones, 91% appearing once. The germline gives CDR1 SGHKS, CDR2 YYEKEE (reference sequence). The CDR3 extends over 14 amino acids. The V and J ends lost 7 bases and 0 bases respectively, with 12 bases between them. The source material was CD4+ T cells from peripheral blood mononuclear cells, sampled in the first trimester of pregnancy. The J gene is TRBJ2-3, the V gene TRBV5-5; possible D gene TRBD2, 6 bases. The source of this sequence is a female donor with multiple sclerosis, enrolled in a pregnancy study. CDR3 bases: TGTGCCAGCCCTCCGGAGGGCAGCACAGATACGCAGTATTTT. Amino acid sequence: CASPPEGSTDTQYF.